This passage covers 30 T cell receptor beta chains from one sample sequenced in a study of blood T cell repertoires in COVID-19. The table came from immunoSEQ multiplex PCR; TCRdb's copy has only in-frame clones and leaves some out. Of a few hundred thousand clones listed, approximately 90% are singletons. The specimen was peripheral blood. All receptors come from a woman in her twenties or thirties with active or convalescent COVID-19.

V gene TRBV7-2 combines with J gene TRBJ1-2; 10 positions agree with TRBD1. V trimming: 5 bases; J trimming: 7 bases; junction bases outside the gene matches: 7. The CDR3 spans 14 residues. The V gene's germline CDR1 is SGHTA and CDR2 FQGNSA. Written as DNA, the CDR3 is TGTGCCAGCAGCCCGACAGGGGGCGCATTTGGCTACACCTTC. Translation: CASSPTGGAFGYTF.

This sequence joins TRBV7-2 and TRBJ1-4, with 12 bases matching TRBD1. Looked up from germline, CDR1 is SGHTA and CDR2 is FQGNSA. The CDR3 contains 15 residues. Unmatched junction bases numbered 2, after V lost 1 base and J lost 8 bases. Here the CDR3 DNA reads TGTGCCAGCAGCTTAGATGGGACAGGGGGCGAAAAACTGTTTTTT. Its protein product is CASSLDGTGGEKLFF.

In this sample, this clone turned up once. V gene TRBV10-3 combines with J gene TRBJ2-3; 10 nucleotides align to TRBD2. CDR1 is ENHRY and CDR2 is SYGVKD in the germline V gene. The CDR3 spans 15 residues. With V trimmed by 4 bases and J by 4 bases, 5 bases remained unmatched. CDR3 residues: CAISASSGGPDTQYF. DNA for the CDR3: TGTGCCATCAGTGCGTCTAGCGGGGGTCCAGATACGCAGTATTTT.

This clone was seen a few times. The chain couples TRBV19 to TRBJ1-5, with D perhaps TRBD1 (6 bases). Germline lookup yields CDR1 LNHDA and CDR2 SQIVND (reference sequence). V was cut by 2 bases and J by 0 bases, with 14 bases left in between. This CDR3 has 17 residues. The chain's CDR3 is CASSIKAGDYSNQPQHF. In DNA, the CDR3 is TGTGCCAGTAGTATAAAAGCAGGGGACTATAGCAATCAGCCCCAGCATTTT. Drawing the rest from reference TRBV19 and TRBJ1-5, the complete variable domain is DGGITQSPKYLFRKEGQNVTLSCEQNLNHDAMYWYRQDPGQGLRLIYYSQIVNDFQKGDIAEGYSVSREKKESFPLTVTSAQKNPTAFYLCASSIKAGDYSNQPQHFGDGTRLSIL.

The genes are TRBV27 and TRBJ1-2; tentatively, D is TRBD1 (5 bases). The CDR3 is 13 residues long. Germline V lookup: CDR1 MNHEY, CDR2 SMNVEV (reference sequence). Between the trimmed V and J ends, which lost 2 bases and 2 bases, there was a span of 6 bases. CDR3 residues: CASSLKGNYGYTF. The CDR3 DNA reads TGTGCCAGCAGTTTAAAGGGGAACTATGGCTACACCTTC.

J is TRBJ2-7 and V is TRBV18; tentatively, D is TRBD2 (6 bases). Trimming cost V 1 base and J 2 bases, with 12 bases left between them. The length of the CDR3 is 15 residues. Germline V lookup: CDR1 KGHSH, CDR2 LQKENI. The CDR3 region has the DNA TGTGCCAGCTCACCACGATTAGCGGATGCCTACGAGCAGTACTTC. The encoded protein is CASSPRLADAYEQYF.

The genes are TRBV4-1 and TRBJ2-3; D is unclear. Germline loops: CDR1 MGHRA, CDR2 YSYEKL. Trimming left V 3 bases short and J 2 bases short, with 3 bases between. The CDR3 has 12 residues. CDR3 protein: CASSQYTDTQYF. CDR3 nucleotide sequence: TGCGCCAGCAGCCAGTACACAGATACGCAGTATTTT.

As DNA, the CDR3 is TGTGCCTGTGAACCGGGAGCGAGTTCAGATACGCAGTATTTT. Amino acids: CACEPGASSDTQYF. V usage is TRBV30 and J usage is TRBJ2-3, with D possibly being TRBD2 (6 bases). The germline V gene encodes CDR1 GTSNPN and CDR2 SVGIG (reference sequence). This CDR3 spans 14 amino acids. Trimming removed 6 bases at V and 4 bases at J, with 17 bases between.

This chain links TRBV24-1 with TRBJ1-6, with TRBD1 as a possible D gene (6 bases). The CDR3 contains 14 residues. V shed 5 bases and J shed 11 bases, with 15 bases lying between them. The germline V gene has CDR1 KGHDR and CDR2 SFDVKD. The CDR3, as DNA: TGTGCCACCAGTGCGGCAGGCCCAGGGGCACCCCTCCACTTT. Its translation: CATSAAGPGAPLHF.

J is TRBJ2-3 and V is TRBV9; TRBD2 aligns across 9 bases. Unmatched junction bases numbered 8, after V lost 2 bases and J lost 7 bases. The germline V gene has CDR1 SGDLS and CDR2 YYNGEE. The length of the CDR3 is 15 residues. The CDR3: CASSVSGGPTNTQYF. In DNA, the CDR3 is TGTGCCAGCAGCGTTAGCGGGGGACCTACGAATACGCAGTATTTT.

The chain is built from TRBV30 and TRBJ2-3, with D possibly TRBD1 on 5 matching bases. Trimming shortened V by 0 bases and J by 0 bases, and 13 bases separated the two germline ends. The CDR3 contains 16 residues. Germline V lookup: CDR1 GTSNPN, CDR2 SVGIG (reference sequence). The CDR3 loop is CAWSVKRQLSTDTQYF. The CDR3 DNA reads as TGTGCCTGGAGTGTAAAGAGACAGCTAAGCACAGATACGCAGTATTTT.

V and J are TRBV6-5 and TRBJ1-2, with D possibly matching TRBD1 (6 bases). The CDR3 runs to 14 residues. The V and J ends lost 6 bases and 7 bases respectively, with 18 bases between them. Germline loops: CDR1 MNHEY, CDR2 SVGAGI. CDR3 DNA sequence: TGTGCCAGCAGGTTCCTCGCGGGGGCGAGTGGCTACACCTTC. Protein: CASRFLAGASGYTF.

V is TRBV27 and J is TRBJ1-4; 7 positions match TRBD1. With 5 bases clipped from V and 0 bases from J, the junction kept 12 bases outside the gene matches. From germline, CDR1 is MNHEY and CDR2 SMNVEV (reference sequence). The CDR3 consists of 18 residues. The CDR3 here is CASSNQGVGRATNEKLFF. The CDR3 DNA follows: TGTGCCAGCAGTAACCAGGGGGTAGGTCGGGCAACTAATGAAAAACTGTTTTTT.

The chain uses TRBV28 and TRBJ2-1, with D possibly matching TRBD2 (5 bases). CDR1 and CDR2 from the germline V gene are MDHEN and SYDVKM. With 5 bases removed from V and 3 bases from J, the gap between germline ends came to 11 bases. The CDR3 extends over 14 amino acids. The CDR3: CASSTTTNYNEQFF. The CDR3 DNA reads TGTGCCAGCAGTACGACTACAAACTACAATGAGCAGTTCTTC.

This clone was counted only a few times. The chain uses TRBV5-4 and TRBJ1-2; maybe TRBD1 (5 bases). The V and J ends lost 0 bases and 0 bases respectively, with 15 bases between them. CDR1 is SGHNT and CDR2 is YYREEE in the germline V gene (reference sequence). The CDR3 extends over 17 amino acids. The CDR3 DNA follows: TGTGCCAGCAGCTTGGCCGGGAGGGGAGGCGCTAACTATGGCTACACCTTC. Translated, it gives CASSLAGRGGANYGYTF.

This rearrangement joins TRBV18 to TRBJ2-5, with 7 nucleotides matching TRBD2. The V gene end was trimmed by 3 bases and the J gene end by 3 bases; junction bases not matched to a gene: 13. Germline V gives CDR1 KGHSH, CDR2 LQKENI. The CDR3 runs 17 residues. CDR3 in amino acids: CASSPVGGERGEETQYF. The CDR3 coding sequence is TGTGCCAGCTCACCTGTGGGAGGGGAGCGGGGTGAAGAGACCCAGTACTTC. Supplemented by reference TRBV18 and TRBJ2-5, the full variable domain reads NAGVMQNPRHLVRRRGQEARLRCSPMKGHSHVYWYRQLPEEGLKFMVYLQKENIIDESGMPKERFSAEFPKEGPSILRIQQVVRGDSAAYFCASSPVGGERGEETQYFGPGTRLLVL.

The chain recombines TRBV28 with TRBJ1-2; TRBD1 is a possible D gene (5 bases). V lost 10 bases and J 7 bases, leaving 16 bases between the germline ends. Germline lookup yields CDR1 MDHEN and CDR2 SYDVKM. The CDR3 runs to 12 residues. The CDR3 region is CATEMQGGGYTF. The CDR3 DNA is TGTGCCACCGAGATGCAGGGAGGTGGCTACACCTTC.

The CDR3 reads CASSEDGGGYTF. The CDR3 bases are TGTGCCAGCAGTGAGGACGGGGGTGGCTACACCTTC. This chain links TRBV2 with TRBJ1-2; a possible D gene is TRBD1 (5 bases). Deletions cut 3 bases from V and 7 bases from J, with 9 bases between. The CDR3 runs 12 residues. Germline V gene data show CDR1 as SNHLY and CDR2 as FYNNEI.

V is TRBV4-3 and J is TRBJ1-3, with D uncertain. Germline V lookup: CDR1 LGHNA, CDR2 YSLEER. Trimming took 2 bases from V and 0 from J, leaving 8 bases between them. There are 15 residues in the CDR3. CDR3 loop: CASSQSRYSGNTIYF. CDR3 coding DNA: TGCGCCAGCAGCCAATCTCGGTACTCTGGAAACACCATATATTTT.

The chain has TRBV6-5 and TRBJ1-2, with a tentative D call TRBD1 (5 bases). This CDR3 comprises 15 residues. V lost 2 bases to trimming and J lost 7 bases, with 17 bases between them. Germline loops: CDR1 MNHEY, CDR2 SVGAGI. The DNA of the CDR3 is TGTGCCAGCAGTTACCGCCCCTCCGGGGGTGGTGGCTACACCTTC. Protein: CASSYRPSGGGGYTF.

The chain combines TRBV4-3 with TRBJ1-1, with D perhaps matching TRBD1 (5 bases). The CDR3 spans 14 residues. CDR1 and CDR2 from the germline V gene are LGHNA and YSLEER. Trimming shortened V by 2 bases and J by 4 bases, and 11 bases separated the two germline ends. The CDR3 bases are TGCGCCAGCAGCCAAAACGGGGGAGGCACTGAAGCTTTCTTT. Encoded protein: CASSQNGGGTEAFF.

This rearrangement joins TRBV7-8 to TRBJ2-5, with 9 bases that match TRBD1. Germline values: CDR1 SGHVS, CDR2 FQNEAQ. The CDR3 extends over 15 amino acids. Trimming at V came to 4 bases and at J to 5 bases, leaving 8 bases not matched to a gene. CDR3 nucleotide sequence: TGTGCCAGCAGCTCCCCCGCCGGGACAGGGGAGACCCAGTACTTC. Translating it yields CASSSPAGTGETQYF.

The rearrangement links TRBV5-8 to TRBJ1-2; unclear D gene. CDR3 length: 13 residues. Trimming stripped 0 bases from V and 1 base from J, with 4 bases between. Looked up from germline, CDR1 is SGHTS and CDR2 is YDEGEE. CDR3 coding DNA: TGTGCCAGCAGCTTGGGACTTAACTATGGCTACACCTTC. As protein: CASSLGLNYGYTF. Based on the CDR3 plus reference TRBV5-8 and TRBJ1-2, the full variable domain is EAGVTQSPTHLIKTRGQQATLRCSPISGHTSVYWYQQALGLGLQFLLWYDEGEERNRGNFPPRFSGRQFPNYSSELNVNALELEDSALYLCASSLGLNYGYTFGSGTRLTVV.

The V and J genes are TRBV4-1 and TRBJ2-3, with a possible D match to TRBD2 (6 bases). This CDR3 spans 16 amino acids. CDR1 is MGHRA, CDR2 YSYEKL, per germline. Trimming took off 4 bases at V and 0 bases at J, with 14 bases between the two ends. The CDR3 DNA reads TGCGCCAGCAGCCCCCGCGCCGGGGGAAGCACAGATACGCAGTATTTT. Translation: CASSPRAGGSTDTQYF.

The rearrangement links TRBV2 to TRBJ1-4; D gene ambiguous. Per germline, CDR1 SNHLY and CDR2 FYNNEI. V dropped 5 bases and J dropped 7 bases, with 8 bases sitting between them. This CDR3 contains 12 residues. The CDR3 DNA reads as TGTGCCAGCAGTCCCGAGGCTGAAAAACTGTTTTTT. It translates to CASSPEAEKLFF.

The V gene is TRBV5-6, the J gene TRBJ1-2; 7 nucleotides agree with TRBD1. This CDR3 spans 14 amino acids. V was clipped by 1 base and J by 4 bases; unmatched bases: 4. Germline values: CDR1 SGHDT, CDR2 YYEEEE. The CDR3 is CASSLSDRVYGYTF. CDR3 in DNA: TGTGCCAGCAGCTTGTCAGACAGGGTCTATGGCTACACCTTC.

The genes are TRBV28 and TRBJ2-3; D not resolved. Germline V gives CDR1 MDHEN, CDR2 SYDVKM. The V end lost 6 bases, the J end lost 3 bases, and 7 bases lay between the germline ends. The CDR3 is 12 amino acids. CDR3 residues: CASSPRTDTQYF. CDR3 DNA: TGTGCCAGCAGCCCCAGAACAGATACGCAGTATTTT.

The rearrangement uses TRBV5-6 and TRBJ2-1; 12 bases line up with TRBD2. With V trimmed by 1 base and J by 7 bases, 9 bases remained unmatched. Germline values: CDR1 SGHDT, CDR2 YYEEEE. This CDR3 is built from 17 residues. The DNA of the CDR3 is TGTGCCAGCAGCTTGTCCCGCCTAGCGGGGGGGCCAAATGAGCAGTTCTTC. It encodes CASSLSRLAGGPNEQFF.

In nucleotides, the CDR3 is TGTGCCAGCAGCCACGTGGGACAGGGAGGGTCACCCCTCCACTTT. Translating it yields CASSHVGQGGSPLHF. The gene calls are TRBV3-1 (or the pseudogene TRBV3-2) and TRBJ1-6, with 9 bases aligning to TRBD1. V gave up 3 bases and J gave up 10 bases; unmatched junction bases: 7. This CDR3 is 15 amino acids long. Germline assignment: CDR1 LGHDT and CDR2 YNNKEL (reference sequence).

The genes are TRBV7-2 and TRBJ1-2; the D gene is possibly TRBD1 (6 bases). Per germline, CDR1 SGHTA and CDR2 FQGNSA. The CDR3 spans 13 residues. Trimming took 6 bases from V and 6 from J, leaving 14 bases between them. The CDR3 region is CASRDSPSHGYTF. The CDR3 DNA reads TGTGCCAGCAGGGACAGCCCGTCCCATGGCTACACCTTC.